This TCR beta chain was obtained from a study of human T cells and chemical hapten exposure. Time point denoted: pre-sensitization, week 0. This sample's treatment: therapeutic diphenylcyclopropenone sensitization with weekly scalp DPC. Each donor was an alopecia patient between 18 and 70 years of age who qualified for DPC. One entry per CDR3 protein, called by TCRdb with MiXCR from the RACE reads. The repertoire holds under 90,000 distinct CDR3 sequences, 9.6% seen once, with 3.6% in the top ten. V lost 6 bases and J lost 4, with 19 bases in between. The CDR3 spans 15 residues. Germline values: CDR1 KGHSH, CDR2 LQKENI.

The chain recombines TRBV18 with TRBJ2-7, with no clear D. The starting material was whole blood, obtained in connection with sensitization to the hapten diphenylcyclopropenone (DPC). This sequence originates from a woman aged 40-49 years with alopecia areata. Some clones in this sample may be carry-over from other donors' samples. In DNA, the CDR3 is TGTGCCAGCTCCTTTACCGACACCTTAGAATACGAGCAGTACTTC. Its translation is CASSFTDTLEYEQYF.